Presented here are 14 T cell receptor beta chains from one specimen sequenced in a study of patients and donors after allogeneic stem cell transplantation (dated by TCRdb to the early 2020s). Library prep was done by RT-PCR. Sequencer: NextSeq 550. TCRdb took the public reads, trimmed them with fastp at Q25, ran MiXCR for clone calling and kept in-frame beta chains. Each CDR3 protein gets just one entry, which takes the most common genes and DNA from the rows behind it. The sample table holds approximately 33,000 distinct CDR3 sequences, of which about 6.8% were seen once. The ten largest account for about 32% of the sample. The sequencing sample was made of blood, either unsorted or a sorted T cell fraction (not recorded which). The source is a human donor who was either an allogeneic HSCT recipient or a stem cell or donor lymphocyte infusion donor (not recorded which). It is not recorded whose cells these are; they may come from a transplant donor.

This clonotype was counted many times. V is TRBV4-2 and J is TRBJ2-7, with D uncertain. Trimming removed 4 bases from V and 1 base from J, with 14 bases in between. CDR3 length equals 15 residues. Germline V gene lookup returns CDR1 LGHNA and CDR2 YNFKEQ. CDR3 protein: CASSPRSGGSYEQYF. CDR3 nucleotide sequence: TGTGCCAGCAGCCCTAGGTCTGGCGGATCCTACGAGCAGTACTTC.

The V call is TRBV20-1, the J call TRBJ2-3; 13 nucleotides agree with TRBD2. CDR3 length: 14 residues. The germline CDR1 and CDR2 sequences are DFQATT and SNEGSKA (reference sequence). The trim removed 3 bases at V and 7 bases at J, leaving 4 bases unmatched. CDR3 DNA: TGCAGTGCTAGTTGGACTAGCGGGAGTAATACGCAGTATTTT. The encoded protein is CSASWTSGSNTQYF.

This clonotype has only a few counts. The chain couples TRBV27 to TRBJ2-7, with D possibly TRBD2 on 6 matching bases. The V and J ends lost 0 bases and 0 bases respectively, with 12 bases between them. Germline CDR1 reads MNHEY; CDR2 reads SMNVEV (reference sequence). This CDR3 spans 16 amino acids. The CDR3 spells CASSLSGDSPSYEQYF. The CDR3 coding sequence is TGTGCCAGCAGTTTATCCGGGGACTCTCCCTCCTACGAGCAGTACTTC.

On this clonotype: A read error is possible here, since a much larger clone lies one base away. This rearrangement joins TRBV7-9 to TRBJ1-2; perhaps TRBD1 as D (6 bases). The germline CDR1 and CDR2 sequences are SEHNR and FQNEAQ (reference sequence). This CDR3 contains 18 residues. The CDR3 coding sequence is TGTACCAGCAGCTTAGCCCGGGAACAGGGTAAGGCGATGAATGGCTACACCTTC. This gives the protein CTSSLAREQGKAMNGYTF.

This clonotype was detected ten times or more. The chain links TRBV10-3 to TRBJ2-5; 12 bases align to TRBD1. The CDR3 spans 15 residues. Germline assignment: CDR1 ENHRY and CDR2 SYGVKD. Unmatched junction bases numbered 6, after V lost 6 bases and J lost 4 bases. The CDR3 loop reads CAIRAGTGGRETQYF. The CDR3 DNA sequence: TGTGCCATCAGGGCCGGGACAGGGGGCCGAGAGACCCAGTACTTC.

The sample holds many counts of this clonotype. The chain is built from TRBV20-1 and TRBJ1-1; D call uncertain. The CDR3 covers 11 residues. V lost 2 bases and J lost 1, with 2 bases in between. The germline gives CDR1 DFQATT, CDR2 SNEGSKA (reference sequence). The CDR3 protein is CSARSNTEAFF. The CDR3 DNA reads as TGCAGTGCTAGATCGAACACTGAAGCTTTCTTT.

This chain connects TRBV6-1 to TRBJ2-1; weak D call: TRBD2 (5 bases). V was clipped by 1 base and J by 7 bases, with 14 bases between them. The CDR3 loop spans 15 amino acids. From germline, CDR1 is MNHNS and CDR2 SASEGT. The CDR3 sequence: CASSEDPTRYNEQFF. CDR3 bases: TGTGCCAGCAGTGAAGACCCTACTAGGTATAATGAGCAGTTCTTC.

Only a few counts were recorded for this clonotype. The chain is built from TRBV6-1 and TRBJ2-6, with D possibly TRBD2 on 6 matching bases. Germline-derived CDR1 and CDR2 are MNHNS and SASEGT. The V gene lost 8 bases and the J gene lost 1 base, with 12 bases spanning the gap. This CDR3 comprises 15 residues. The CDR3 sequence: CASQVGTSGANVLTF. Written as DNA, the CDR3 is TGTGCCAGCCAAGTCGGGACTTCTGGGGCCAACGTCCTGACTTTC.

This clonotype was counted ten times or more. The V and J genes are TRBV6-5 and TRBJ2-1, with D possibly TRBD2 on 6 matching bases. CDR3 size: 14 residues. V lost 2 bases, J lost 4 bases, and 9 bases lay in between. CDR1 and CDR2 from the germline V gene are MNHEY and SVGAGI. As DNA, the CDR3 is TGTGCCAGCAGTTACGGGACTTTTTACAATGAGCAGTTCTTC. Translation gives CASSYGTFYNEQFF.

This clonotype has just a few counts. The chain combines TRBV19 with TRBJ2-3; TRBD2 agrees at 13 bases. With 4 bases clipped from V and 3 bases from J, the junction kept 4 bases outside the gene matches. In germline, CDR1 is LNHDA, CDR2 SQIVND (reference sequence). There are 16 residues in the CDR3. In DNA, the CDR3 is TGTGCCAGTAGTAGACTAGCGGGAGGTTTGACAGATACGCAGTATTTT. Its translation is CASSRLAGGLTDTQYF. Full variable domain (rest looked up from reference TRBV19 and TRBJ2-3): DGGITQSPKYLFRKEGQNVTLSCEQNLNHDAMYWYRQDPGQGLRLIYYSQIVNDFQKGDIAEGYSVSREKKESFPLTVTSAQKNPTAFYLCASSRLAGGLTDTQYFGPGTRLTVL.

In its sample, this clonotype was seen many times. This chain uses TRBV10-3 with TRBJ2-2; TRBD1 matches 8 bases. Germline CDR1 is ENHRY and CDR2 is SYGVKD. V lost 10 bases and J lost 2; bases outside the gene matches: 6. The CDR3 has 14 amino acids. The CDR3 region is CATGQGVNTGELFF. CDR3 bases: TGTGCCACCGGACAGGGAGTTAACACCGGGGAGCTGTTTTTT.

This clonotype occurred many times. The chain couples TRBV29-1 to TRBJ2-7; D may match TRBD1 or TRBD2 (6 bases each). With 3 bases removed from V and 5 bases from J, the gap between germline ends came to 14 bases. From germline, CDR1 is SQVTM and CDR2 ANQGSEA. The CDR3 is 13 amino acids. In DNA form, the CDR3 reads TGCAGCGTTGAGGCAGGGGACTGGGACGAGCAGTACTTC. Translation: CSVEAGDWDEQYF.

This clonotype was seen ten or more times. CDR3 in amino acids: CASSLGTPSTDTQYF. CDR3 DNA: TGTGCCAGCAGCTTAGGGACACCTAGCACAGATACGCAGTATTTT. The chain employs TRBV7-3 and TRBJ2-3; maybe TRBD1 (6 bases). CDR1 SGHTA and CDR2 FQGTGA come from the germline V gene. V was trimmed by 2 bases and J by 0 bases, leaving 9 bases between them. CDR3 size: 15 residues.

This clonotype appeared many times. The chain employs TRBV7-9 and TRBJ1-1; D call uncertain. This CDR3 is built from 14 residues. Trimming took 0 bases from V and 4 from J, leaving 9 bases between them. Germline V CDR1 and CDR2: SEHNR, FQNEAQ (reference sequence). The CDR3 DNA follows: TGTGCCAGCAGCTTAGCCGAGGCGAGCACTGAAGCTTTCTTT. Translated, it gives CASSLAEASTEAFF.